The 6 T cell receptor beta chains below were found in one sample sequenced in a study of CD8+ T cells in alopecia areata. Following extraction, RNA underwent reverse transcription to cDNA, which served as the sequencing template. Clones were read by immunoSEQ multiplex PCR, and TCRdb kept only the in-frame ones, dropping some. This table has under 110,000 clones, just under 60% appearing once. Treatment: oral pan-JAK inhibitor, 5-10 mg twice daily. The sample here was CD8+ T cells sorted from blood, taken between weeks 55 and 65, from a patient treated with tofacitinib. These receptors were obtained from a human donor with alopecia areata.

The chain employs TRBV15 and TRBJ1-4; TRBD1 agrees at 7 bases. The germline V gene has CDR1 LNHNV and CDR2 YYDKDF (reference sequence). Trimming at V came to 3 bases and at J to 3 bases, leaving 4 bases not matched to a gene. The CDR3 runs 15 residues. The CDR3 DNA reads TGTGCCACCAGCAGTCCGGGACAGTCTAATGAAAAACTGTTTTTT. Encoded protein: CATSSPGQSNEKLFF.

V usage is TRBV7-9 and J usage is TRBJ1-1, with TRBD1 matching over 7 bases. V was pared by 0 bases and J by 7 bases, with 11 bases of the junction left unmatched. The CDR3 consists of 16 residues. Per germline, CDR1 SEHNR and CDR2 FQNEAQ (reference sequence). In nucleotides, the CDR3 is TGTGCCAGCAGCTTAGCCCCCACACGACAGGGAGGTGAAGCTTTCTTT. Translation gives CASSLAPTRQGGEAFF. The full variable domain, its missing parts supplied by reference TRBV7-9 and TRBJ1-1, is DTGVSQNPRHKITKRGQNVTFRCDPISEHNRLYWYRQTLGQGPEFLTYFQNEAQLEKSRLLSDRFSAERPKGSFSTLEIQRTEQGDSAMYLCASSLAPTRQGGEAFFGQGTRLTVV.

The chain carries TRBV27 and TRBJ1-2; possible D gene TRBD1, 6 bases. Trimming removed 6 bases at V and 3 bases at J, with 14 bases between. Germline CDR1 is MNHEY and CDR2 is SMNVEV (reference sequence). The CDR3 sequence is 14 residues long. CDR3 nucleotides: TGTGCCAGCAGCCGAGGACAGAGGGACTATGGCTACACCTTC. It is translated as CASSRGQRDYGYTF.

CDR3 sequence reads: CASSAPVSNYGYTF. For the CDR3, the DNA is TGTGCCAGCAGCGCCCCTGTGAGTAACTATGGCTACACCTTC. This chain uses TRBV9 with TRBJ1-2; D gene ambiguous. Germline loops: CDR1 SGDLS, CDR2 YYNGEE. V was cut by 3 bases and J by 1 base, with 10 bases left in between. The CDR3 runs 14 residues.

V usage is TRBV6-5 and J usage is TRBJ2-3, with 7 bases identical to TRBD2. CDR1 is MNHEY, CDR2 SVGAGI, per germline. After removal of 7 bases from V and 2 bases from J, the junction contained 6 bases not matched to a gene. This CDR3 has 14 residues. The DNA of the CDR3 is TGTGCCAGCACCAGCGGGGAGCACACAGATACGCAGTATTTT. Translated, it gives CASTSGEHTDTQYF.

There are a few counts of this clone. The CDR3, as DNA: TGTGCCAGCAGCCAAGGACTAGCGGAAGAGACCCAGTACTTC. It codes for CASSQGLAEETQYF. V and J are TRBV5-6 and TRBJ2-5; 10 nucleotides line up with TRBD2. Germline trimming cut 4 bases from V and 3 bases from J; bases unmatched to any gene: 3. Looked up from germline, CDR1 is SGHDT and CDR2 is YYEEEE. The CDR3 has 14 residues.